The 20 T cell receptor beta chains below come from one sample, sequenced in a study of shared clonotypes between healthy human individuals. Sequenced by immunoSEQ multiplex PCR; TCRdb stores in-frame clones only, minus some. This table holds about 490,000 clones, 81% found once. Material for sequencing was PBMCs. The origin of the receptors is a woman aged 40 to 49 in good health. Some clones in this sample may be carry-over from other donors' samples.

On this clone itself: A read error likely explains this, since a far larger clone differs by one base. The chain is built from TRBV28 and TRBJ2-3; tentatively, D is TRBD1 (6 bases). The CDR3 contains 15 residues. Germline V gene sequence: CDR1 MDHEN, CDR2 SYDVKM. The CDR3 spells CASSTPGHRTYTQYF. As DNA, the CDR3 is TGTGCCAGCAGCACCCCGGGACACCGCACATATACGCAGTATTTT.

The V call is TRBV5-1, the J call TRBJ2-2, with D uncertain. The germline gives CDR1 SGHRS, CDR2 YFSETQ. There are 15 residues in the CDR3. Trimming took off 3 bases at V and 2 bases at J, with 11 bases between the two ends. DNA for the CDR3: TGCGCCAGCAGCTCTGAAGGCCCCAACACCGGGGAGCTGTTTTTT. The encoded protein is CASSSEGPNTGELFF.

The count of this clone is one. This chain links TRBV28 with TRBJ2-5, with 12 positions matching TRBD1. This CDR3 contains 16 residues. CDR1 and CDR2 (germline): MDHEN, SYDVKM. V lost 5 bases, J lost 4 bases, and 8 bases stayed unmatched. The CDR3 bases are TGTGCCAGCAGTGTAACCCGGGACAGGGGGCGAGAGACCCAGTACTTC. Translation: CASSVTRDRGRETQYF.

Here the CDR3 reads CSVEGSFEQYF. As DNA, the CDR3 is TGCAGCGTCGAGGGGAGCTTCGAGCAGTACTTC. This chain joins TRBV29-1 and TRBJ2-7; D is tentatively TRBD1 or TRBD2 (5 bases each). Germline assignment: CDR1 SQVTM and CDR2 ANQGSEA. Trimming took off 6 bases at V and 6 bases at J, with 12 bases between the two ends. The CDR3 sequence is 11 residues long.

The table lists this clone with a count of one. A far larger clone differs by one base, so this is likely a read error. The sample holds other DNA sequences that translate to the same CDR3. The chain recombines TRBV11-2 with TRBJ2-7; D is unresolved. The CDR3 runs 13 residues. CDR1 and CDR2 (germline): SGHAT, FQNNGV. CDR3 in amino acids: CASSPRIGYEQYF. The CDR3 bases are TGCGCCAGCAGCCCCCGAATCGGGTACGAGCAGTACTTC.

About this clone: A far larger clone is one nucleotide away, so this likely arose from a read error. The same CDR3 arises from other DNA sequences in this sample as well. This chain links TRBV7-8 with TRBJ2-3, with 8 bases lining up with TRBD2. V was pared by 8 bases and J by 5 bases, with 6 bases of the junction left unmatched. This CDR3 contains 13 residues. Germline loops: CDR1 SGHVS, CDR2 FQNEAQ. Written as DNA, the CDR3 is TGTGCCAGCGCAGTAGCGGGGATAGATACGCAGTATTTT. It specifies CASAVAGIDTQYF.

V usage is TRBV2 and J usage is TRBJ2-1, with D maybe TRBD2 (6 bases). The CDR3 consists of 12 residues. Per germline, CDR1 SNHLY and CDR2 FYNNEI. The V and J ends lost 5 bases and 11 bases respectively, with 13 bases between them. The CDR3 region is CASSNQLAQQFF. The DNA for the CDR3 is TGTGCCAGCAGTAACCAACTAGCCCAGCAGTTCTTC. The full variable domain, its missing parts supplied by reference TRBV2 and TRBJ2-1, is EPEVTQTPSHQVTQMGQEVILRCVPISNHLYFYWYRQILGQKVEFLVSFYNNEISEKSEIFDDQFSVERPDGSNFTLKIRSTKLEDSAMYFCASSNQLAQQFFGPGTRLTVL.

The chain has TRBV28 and TRBJ2-7, with TRBD2 matching over 7 bases. The trim removed 2 bases at V and 6 bases at J, leaving 7 bases unmatched. This CDR3 has 14 residues. The germline gives CDR1 MDHEN, CDR2 SYDVKM. Here the CDR3 DNA reads TGTGCCAGCAGTTTAGCGGGAGTACGCGTCGAGCAGTACTTC. It codes for CASSLAGVRVEQYF.

The CDR3: CASSFRDGLNEKLFF. CDR3 in DNA: TGTGCCAGCAGCTTCCGGGACGGACTTAATGAAAAACTGTTTTTT. The rearrangement joins TRBV5-4 to TRBJ1-4; D might be TRBD1 (5 bases). The CDR3 has 15 residues. Trimming pared 2 bases from V and 4 bases from J, leaving 12 bases between. Per germline, CDR1 SGHNT and CDR2 YYREEE (reference sequence).

The chain links TRBV5-1 to TRBJ1-1; D unclear. The CDR3 spans 14 residues. The germline V gene has CDR1 SGHRS and CDR2 YFSETQ. The V end lost 1 base, the J end lost 3 bases, and 10 bases lay between the germline ends. The CDR3 region has the DNA TGCGCCAGCAGCTTGAGGCCAGACTACACTGAAGCTTTCTTT. As protein: CASSLRPDYTEAFF.

The chain joins TRBV7-2 to TRBJ2-5, with TRBD2 matching 14 bases. Per the germline V gene, CDR1 is SGHTA and CDR2 is FQGNSA. The CDR3 length is 18 residues. Trimming cost V 0 bases and J 2 bases; bases outside gene matches: 5. The chain's CDR3 is CASSLAFGLAGGQETQYF. In nucleotides, the CDR3 is TGTGCCAGCAGCTTAGCATTCGGACTAGCGGGAGGACAAGAGACCCAGTACTTC.

The CDR3 DNA is TGTGCCAGTACCGATGGGGCAGGCGGGAGCACTGAAGCTTTCTTT. Its protein is CASTDGAGGSTEAFF. The chain uses TRBV19 and TRBJ1-1; maybe TRBD1 (5 bases). CDR1 is LNHDA, CDR2 SQIVND, per germline (reference sequence). The CDR3 contains 15 residues. V was pared by 7 bases and J by 4 bases, with 19 bases between.

J is TRBJ2-3 and V is TRBV5-4; D gene uncertain. Germline CDR1 is SGHNT and CDR2 is YYREEE (reference sequence). This CDR3 region has 16 residues. The V end was cut by 4 bases, the J end by 0 bases, with 15 bases between. In nucleotides, the CDR3 is TGTGCCAGCAGCCAGATTTCCGGTCCTAGCACAGATACGCAGTATTTT. Protein sequence: CASSQISGPSTDTQYF.

As concerns this clone: The sample holds other DNA sequences that translate to the same CDR3. The chain links TRBV5-1 to TRBJ2-7; D remains ambiguous. Germline V gene sequence: CDR1 SGHRS, CDR2 YFSETQ. V lost 1 base to trimming and J lost 3 bases, with 8 bases between them. This CDR3 is built from 13 residues. CDR3: CASSLSPDYEQYF. The DNA for the CDR3 is TGCGCCAGCAGCTTGTCCCCAGACTACGAGCAGTACTTC.

This clone came up a few times. The chain joins TRBV5-4 to TRBJ2-7, with D possibly being TRBD2 (5 bases). The CDR3 has 17 amino acids. Trimming pared 4 bases from V and 0 bases from J, leaving 20 bases between. From germline, CDR1 is SGHNT and CDR2 YYREEE (reference sequence). CDR3 loop: CASSPQQIAYSSYEQYF. The DNA of the CDR3 is TGTGCCAGCAGCCCACAGCAGATAGCGTACAGCTCCTACGAGCAGTACTTC.

The V gene is TRBV5-6, the J gene TRBJ2-5; D remains ambiguous. The CDR3 sequence is 13 residues long. Germline loops: CDR1 SGHDT, CDR2 YYEEEE. V was clipped by 0 bases and J by 5 bases, with 8 bases between them. CDR3 bases: TGTGCCAGCAGCTTGGCCGTGGGGGAGACCCAGTACTTC. This translates into CASSLAVGETQYF.

As to this clone: With only one base between it and a far larger clone, this is likely a read error. The V call is TRBV7-9, the J call TRBJ2-7; 8 nucleotides align to TRBD1. The length of the CDR3 is 15 residues. Germline-derived CDR1 and CDR2 are SEHNR and FQNEAQ (reference sequence). V lost 4 bases to trimming and J lost 3 bases; unmatched junction nucleotides: 8. The CDR3, as DNA: TGTGCCAGCAGCTACACGGGACAGGCGAACTACGAGCAGTACTTC. Translation: CASSYTGQANYEQYF.

This clone was counted only a few times. The chain uses TRBV15 and TRBJ2-1; maybe TRBD2 (5 bases). V was cut by 0 bases and J by 8 bases, with 14 bases left in between. The CDR3 totals 15 residues. The germline V gene has CDR1 LNHNV and CDR2 YYDKDF (reference sequence). DNA for the CDR3: TGTGCCACCAGCAGAGATCGGGTAGCGAGCGATGAGCAGTTCTTC. Its protein is CATSRDRVASDEQFF.

To note about this clone: A far larger clone is one base from this, pointing to a likely read error. This same CDR3 is encoded by further DNA sequences in the sample. The rearrangement joins TRBV7-9 to TRBJ2-7; 11 bases are shared with TRBD1. CDR1 SEHNR and CDR2 FQNEAQ come from the germline V gene (reference sequence). V was pared by 5 bases and J by 2 bases, with 17 bases of the junction left unmatched. The CDR3 has 19 residues. As DNA, the CDR3 is TGTGCCAGCAGCGCGGACAGGGGGCGCGGTGACTATCACCCCTACGAGCAGTACTTC. Its protein is CASSADRGRGDYHPYEQYF.

The J gene is TRBJ2-7, the V gene TRBV18, with 8 bases fitting TRBD1. The CDR3 has 14 amino acids. Trimming cost V 1 base and J 4 bases; bases outside gene matches: 3. Germline V gene data show CDR1 as KGHSH and CDR2 as LQKENI. The CDR3 DNA follows: TGTGCCAGCTCACCACATCGACAGGGGTACGAGCAGTACTTC. Protein product: CASSPHRQGYEQYF. The full variable domain, with the rest looked up from reference TRBV18 and TRBJ2-7, is NAGVMQNPRHLVRRRGQEARLRCSPMKGHSHVYWYRQLPEEGLKFMVYLQKENIIDESGMPKERFSAEFPKEGPSILRIQQVVRGDSAAYFCASSPHRQGYEQYFGPGTRLTVT.